The clone carrying this T cell receptor (beta chain) came up a few times. Cells sorted as Tregs were CD4+, CD25+ and CD127-/low. From the 5' RACE reads, TCRdb called clonotypes with MiXCR, one entry per CDR3 protein. The table lists 46,000 or so distinct CDR3 sequences, over 20% of them singletons. Germline CDR1 SGDLS, CDR2 YYNGEE. The CDR3 sequence is 16 residues long. V lost 0 bases and J 0 bases, leaving 13 bases between the germline ends. This receptor was obtained from a female donor with breast cancer. Sequences were obtained from Tregs sorted from a lymph node. The chain is built from TRBV9 and TRBJ2-7; possible D gene TRBD2, 5 bases. The CDR3 nucleotides read TGTGCCAGCAGCGTAGCGGGCGGGCTAAGCTCCTACGAGCAGTACTTC. It encodes CASSVAGGLSSYEQYF.